What follows are 13 T cell receptor beta chains derived from one specimen sequenced in a study of OX40 agonist ivuxolimab in advanced cancers. The assay was immunoSEQ multiplex PCR, and TCRdb's table has in-frame clones only and misses some. The sample holds 17,000 or so clones, around 85% seen once. The material sequenced was CD4+ or CD8+ T cells sorted from blood, taken in a trial of the OX40 agonist ivuxolimab. The receptors shown here come from an adult with an advanced solid tumor such as melanoma, head and neck, liver or kidney cancer.

The rearrangement links TRBV30 to TRBJ1-4; possible D gene TRBD1, 5 bases. The germline CDR1 and CDR2 sequences are GTSNPN and SVGIG (reference sequence). Trimming left V 2 bases short and J 7 bases short, with 17 bases between. There are 15 residues in the CDR3. The CDR3 reads CAWSPGLIGGEKLFF. Here the CDR3 DNA reads TGTGCCTGGAGTCCCGGACTGATTGGGGGTGAAAAACTGTTTTTT. Filled out from reference TRBV30 and TRBJ1-4, the complete variable domain reads SQTIHQWPATLVQPVGSPLSLECTVEGTSNPNLYWYRQAAGRGLQLLFYSVGIGQISSEVPQNLSASRPQDRQFILSSKKLLLSDSGFYLCAWSPGLIGGEKLFFGSGTQLSVL.

J is TRBJ2-7 and V is TRBV28; a weak D match, TRBD1 (5 bases). V was pared by 2 bases and J by 6 bases, with 11 bases between. The CDR3 has 13 residues. Germline lookup yields CDR1 MDHEN and CDR2 SYDVKM. This CDR3 reads CASSLGQGSEQYF. CDR3 in DNA: TGTGCCAGCAGTTTAGGCCAGGGAAGCGAGCAGTACTTC.

This rearrangement joins TRBV4-3 to TRBJ2-2, with 13 bases lining up with TRBD2. Germline V lookup: CDR1 LGHNA, CDR2 YSLEER. The CDR3 runs to 17 residues. With V trimmed by 0 bases and J by 7 bases, 5 bases remained unmatched. The CDR3 DNA reads as TGCGCCAGCAGCCAAGATATGGGGACTAGCGGGAACGGGGAGCTGTTTTTT. Protein sequence: CASSQDMGTSGNGELFF.

The chain uses TRBV6-6 and TRBJ1-1; unclear D gene. V lost 0 bases and J 5 bases, leaving 7 bases between the germline ends. There are 13 residues in the CDR3. Germline loops: CDR1 MNHNY, CDR2 SVGAGI (reference sequence). The CDR3 bases are TGTGCCAGCAGTTACTCATTCGGGACTGAAGCTTTCTTT. Protein product: CASSYSFGTEAFF.

The V and J genes are TRBV29-1 and TRBJ2-4; D is unclear. The CDR3 extends over 12 amino acids. The germline V gene encodes CDR1 SQVTM and CDR2 ANQGSEA. The ends were cut back, 4 bases at V and 2 bases at J, with 6 bases in the middle. The CDR3 is CSVGFPKNIQYF. CDR3 nucleotides: TGCAGCGTTGGGTTCCCCAAAAACATTCAGTACTTC.

The chain joins TRBV11-1 to TRBJ2-5; TRBD2 agrees at 11 bases. This CDR3 region has 15 residues. V shed 6 bases and J 0 bases; nucleotides not matched to a gene: 3. Per the germline V gene, CDR1 is SGHAT and CDR2 is FQDESV (reference sequence). Written as DNA, the CDR3 is TGTGCCAGCAGTCAGGGACTAGCGGACCAAGAGACCCAGTACTTC. It yields the protein CASSQGLADQETQYF.

This sequence joins TRBV9 and TRBJ2-7; D may match TRBD1 or TRBD2 (5 bases each). CDR3 length: 17 residues. Germline V gene sequence: CDR1 SGDLS, CDR2 YYNGEE. V was clipped by 3 bases and J by 2 bases, with 21 bases between them. CDR3 residues: CASSDPRDPGTPYEQYF. The CDR3 region has the DNA TGTGCCAGCAGCGACCCCCGGGACCCCGGAACCCCCTACGAGCAGTACTTC.

This chain links TRBV27 with TRBJ2-1, with D perhaps matching TRBD1 or TRBD2 (5 bases each). The V and J ends lost 5 bases and 6 bases respectively, with 11 bases between them. The CDR3 runs 13 residues. Germline CDR1 reads MNHEY; CDR2 reads SMNVEV (reference sequence). CDR3 coding DNA: TGTGCCAGCAGTCCGCCGGGGCCCAATGAGCAGTTCTTC. It yields the protein CASSPPGPNEQFF.

The chain carries TRBV25-1 and TRBJ1-2; tentative D call: TRBD1 (5 bases). Germline-derived CDR1 and CDR2 are MGHDK and SYGVNS. The V gene lost 6 bases and the J gene lost 8 bases, with 22 bases spanning the gap. This CDR3 is 15 amino acids long. Here the CDR3 DNA reads TGTGCCAGCAGATATGGGGGTGATCCCCCGGGAGGCTACACCTTC. It yields the protein CASRYGGDPPGGYTF.

The V and J genes are TRBV28 and TRBJ2-5, with D unresolved. V dropped 6 bases and J dropped 1 base, with 15 bases sitting between them. Germline CDR1 MDHEN, CDR2 SYDVKM. This CDR3 has 15 residues. CDR3: CASRHTFSLQETQYF. The DNA of the CDR3 is TGTGCCAGCAGGCATACCTTTAGCCTCCAAGAGACCCAGTACTTC. The whole variable domain, remainder taken from reference TRBV28 and TRBJ2-5, is DVKVTQSSRYLVKRTGEKVFLECVQDMDHENMFWYRQDPGLGLRLIYFSYDVKMKEKGDIPEGYSVSREKKERFSLILESASTNQTSMYLCASRHTFSLQETQYFGPGTRLLVL.

This sequence joins TRBV19 and TRBJ1-1; TRBD1 agrees at 7 bases. The CDR3 has 16 residues. The germline V gene has CDR1 LNHDA and CDR2 SQIVND (reference sequence). Germline trimming cut 3 bases from V and 8 bases from J; bases unmatched to any gene: 15. CDR3 DNA sequence: TGTGCCAGTAGTATCGCTCCTAATAGGGGGCTTTTAGAAGCTTTCTTT. It translates to CASSIAPNRGLLEAFF.

The chain recombines TRBV7-8 with TRBJ1-4; D gene ambiguous. Germline CDR1 reads SGHVS; CDR2 reads FQNEAQ. Trimming pared 6 bases from V and 5 bases from J, leaving 19 bases between. The CDR3 is made up of 16 amino acids. DNA for the CDR3: TGTGCCAGCAGGAAAGATACGACATACCCCAATGAAAAACTGTTTTTT. It yields the protein CASRKDTTYPNEKLFF.

CDR3 DNA sequence: TGTGCCGCACGTCGGGATCCTTGGGCAGATACGCAGTATTTT. Translated, it gives CAARRDPWADTQYF. The chain employs TRBV2 and TRBJ2-3; possible D gene TRBD2, 5 bases. The length of the CDR3 is 14 residues. Germline V CDR1 and CDR2: SNHLY, FYNNEI. Trimming removed 11 bases from V and 4 bases from J, with 19 bases in between.